The 9 T cell receptor beta chains listed next were all sequenced from one sample in a study of tumor and adjacent non-tumor tissue in lung cancer. TCRbeta libraries were built with three rounds of nested PCR, modified from ARM-PCR. In TCRdb, the multiplex PCR reads were re-called with MiXCR into one record per CDR3 protein. The table lists 81,000 or so distinct CDR3 sequences, roughly 80% of them singletons. RNA was extracted from bulk tissue without any cell sorting. The material sequenced was lung tumor tissue. These TCRs come from a woman in her forties or fifties with non-small cell lung cancer.

Note on this clonotype: The junction and the germline gene differ at one end; a read error may be behind it. This chain joins TRBV20-1 and TRBJ2-5, with D possibly being TRBD1 or TRBD2 (5 bases each). CDR1 DFQATT and CDR2 SNEGSKA come from the germline V gene (reference sequence). This CDR3 contains 15 residues. In DNA, the CDR3 is TGCAGTACTAGAGACGGGGCTAGGCCCCTGTGGACCCAGTACTTC. This translates into CSTRDGARPLWTQYF.

The chain employs TRBV10-3 and TRBJ1-3, with 8 bases lining up with TRBD1. The CDR3 extends over 15 amino acids. Germline-derived CDR1 and CDR2 are ENHRY and SYGVKD. The CDR3 here is CAISDRGSSGNTIYF. As DNA, the CDR3 is TGTGCTATCTCCGACAGGGGATCTTCCGGAAACACCATATATTTT.

This clonotype was seen only a few times. This sequence may be a read error, since a much larger clone differs from it by one base. The V and J genes are TRBV5-6 and TRBJ2-2; 9 bases are shared with TRBD1. The junction had 6 bases not matched to a gene; V was cut back by 3 bases and J by 3 bases. The CDR3 covers 16 residues. CDR1 is SGHDT and CDR2 is YYEEEE in the germline V gene. The CDR3 nucleotides read TGTGCCAGCAGCTACGGGACAGGGACTTACACCGGGGAGCTGTTTTTT. Translating gives CASSYGTGTYTGELFF.

This clonotype was observed many times. The chain employs TRBV5-1 and TRBJ2-7, with 12 bases matching TRBD2. The CDR3 is 16 amino acids. After removal of 4 bases from V and 3 bases from J, the junction contained 8 bases not matched to a gene. CDR1 and CDR2 from the germline V gene are SGHRS and YFSETQ. As DNA, the CDR3 is TGCGCCAGCAGCCAGACTAGCGGGAGTTTTAGCTACGAGCAGTACTTC. This codes for CASSQTSGSFSYEQYF.

To note about this clonotype: A read error may produce the germline difference seen at one junction end. The rearrangement uses TRBV20-1 and TRBJ2-2; D perhaps matches TRBD1 (8 bases). Germline values: CDR1 DFQATT, CDR2 SNEGSKA (reference sequence). The CDR3 sequence is 13 residues long. CDR3 sequence: CIAARGQGGGLFF. The CDR3 bases are TGCATTGCCGCCAGGGGGCAAGGCGGGGGGCTGTTTTTT.

Sample share makes this clonotype medium-sized. The gene calls are TRBV6-1 and TRBJ2-1; D call uncertain. Germline V gene lookup returns CDR1 MNHNS and CDR2 SASEGT. This CDR3 is 13 amino acids long. Trimming cost V 7 bases and J 6 bases, with 13 bases left between them. The chain's CDR3 is CASMTAYGNEQFF. The DNA for the CDR3 is TGTGCCAGCATGACGGCGTACGGCAATGAGCAGTTCTTC.

The rearrangement joins TRBV10-3 to TRBJ2-1; 12 bases are a match to TRBD2. The last part of the DNA fits TRBJ2-7 better; the J call may be wrong. Germline V lookup: CDR1 ENHRY, CDR2 SYGVKD. This CDR3 contains 17 residues. CDR3 sequence (DNA): TGTGCCACCTCACGGCTAGCGGGAGGGAGCTCCTACAATGAGCAGTACTTC. Amino acid sequence: CATSRLAGGSSYNEQYF.

This sequence joins TRBV20-1 and TRBJ2-1; possibly TRBD2 for D (5 bases). V was cut by 5 bases and J by 4 bases, with 18 bases left in between. The CDR3 totals 15 residues. Germline V gene data show CDR1 as DFQATT and CDR2 as SNEGSKA (reference sequence). The CDR3 loop reads CSAPTGGPLYNEQFF. CDR3 in DNA: TGCAGTGCTCCCACTGGAGGACCCTTATACAATGAGCAGTTCTTC.

Concerning this clonotype: Relative to the germline gene, one junction end is altered; a read error may explain this. V and J are TRBV11-2 and TRBJ2-1; TRBD2 matches at 10 bases. Germline V gene data show CDR1 as SGHAT and CDR2 as FQNNGV. The CDR3 covers 15 residues. The CDR3 DNA sequence: TGTACCAGCAATTTTATAGCGGGAGGAGACAATGAGCAGTTTTTC. Protein sequence: CTSNFIAGGDNEQFF.